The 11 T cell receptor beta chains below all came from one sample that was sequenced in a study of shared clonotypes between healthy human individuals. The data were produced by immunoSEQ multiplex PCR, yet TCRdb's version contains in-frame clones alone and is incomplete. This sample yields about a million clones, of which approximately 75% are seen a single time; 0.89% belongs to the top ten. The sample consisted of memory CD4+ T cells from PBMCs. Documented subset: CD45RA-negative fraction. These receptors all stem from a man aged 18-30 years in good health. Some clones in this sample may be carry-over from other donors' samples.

The CDR3 region has the DNA TGTGCCTGGTCCCTACGTGCAAACACCATATATTTT. It yields the protein CAWSLRANTIYF. The chain uses TRBV30 and TRBJ1-3; D is uncertain. The germline V gene encodes CDR1 GTSNPN and CDR2 SVGIG (reference sequence). V dropped 5 bases and J dropped 6 bases, with 11 bases sitting between them. This CDR3 has 12 amino acids.

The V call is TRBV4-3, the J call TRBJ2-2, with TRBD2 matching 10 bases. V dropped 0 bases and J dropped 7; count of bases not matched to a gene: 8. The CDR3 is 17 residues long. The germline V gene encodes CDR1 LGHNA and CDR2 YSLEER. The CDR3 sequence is CASSQDGASGSIGELFF. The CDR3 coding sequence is TGCGCCAGCAGCCAAGACGGTGCTAGCGGGAGTATCGGGGAGCTGTTTTTT.

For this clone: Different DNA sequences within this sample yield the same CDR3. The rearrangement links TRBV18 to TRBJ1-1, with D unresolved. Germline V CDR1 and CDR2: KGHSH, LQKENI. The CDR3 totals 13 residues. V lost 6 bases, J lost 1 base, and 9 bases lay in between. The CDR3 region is CASSPDQNTEAFF. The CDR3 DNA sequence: TGTGCCAGCTCCCCAGATCAGAACACTGAAGCTTTCTTT.

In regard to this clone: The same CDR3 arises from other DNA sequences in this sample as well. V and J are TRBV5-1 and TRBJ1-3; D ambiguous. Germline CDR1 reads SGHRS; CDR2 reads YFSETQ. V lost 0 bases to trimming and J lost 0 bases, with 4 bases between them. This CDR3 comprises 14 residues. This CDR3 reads CASSLGGSGNTIYF. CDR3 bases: TGCGCCAGCAGCTTGGGGGGCTCTGGAAACACCATATATTTT.

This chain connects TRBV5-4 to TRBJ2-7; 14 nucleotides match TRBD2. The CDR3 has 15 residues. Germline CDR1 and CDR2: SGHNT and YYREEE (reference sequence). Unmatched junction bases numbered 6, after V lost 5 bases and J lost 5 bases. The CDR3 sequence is CASRPPGLAGDEQYF. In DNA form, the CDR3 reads TGTGCCAGCAGGCCGCCGGGACTAGCGGGAGACGAGCAGTACTTC. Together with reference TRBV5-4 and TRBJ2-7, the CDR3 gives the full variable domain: ETGVTQSPTHLIKTRGQQVTLRCSSQSGHNTVSWYQQALGQGPQFIFQYYREEENGRGNFPPRFSGLQFPNYSSELNVNALELDDSALYLCASRPPGLAGDEQYFGPGTRLTVT.

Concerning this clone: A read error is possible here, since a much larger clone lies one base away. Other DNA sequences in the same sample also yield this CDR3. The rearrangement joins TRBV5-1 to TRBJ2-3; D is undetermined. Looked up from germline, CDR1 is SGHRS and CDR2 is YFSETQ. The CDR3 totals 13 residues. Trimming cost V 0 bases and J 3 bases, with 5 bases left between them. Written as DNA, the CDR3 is TGCGCCAGCAGCTTGGACGGGACAGATACGCAGTATTTT. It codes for CASSLDGTDTQYF.

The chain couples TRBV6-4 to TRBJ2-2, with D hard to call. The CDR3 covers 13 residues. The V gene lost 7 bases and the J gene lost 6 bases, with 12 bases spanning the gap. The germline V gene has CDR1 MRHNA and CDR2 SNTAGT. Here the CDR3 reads CASTRDGAGELFF. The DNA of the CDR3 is TGTGCCAGCACCCGTGATGGGGCCGGGGAGCTGTTTTTT.

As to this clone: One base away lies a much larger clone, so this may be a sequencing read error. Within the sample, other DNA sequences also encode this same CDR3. This chain's CDR3 is CASSLVGETQYF. The CDR3 DNA is TGTGCCAGCAGCTTAGTCGGGGAGACCCAGTACTTC. V is TRBV7-9 and J is TRBJ2-5; D gene unclear. V gave up 1 base and J gave up 5 bases, with 5 bases separating them. The germline V gene encodes CDR1 SEHNR and CDR2 FQNEAQ (reference sequence). This CDR3 comprises 12 residues. Filled out from reference TRBV7-9 and TRBJ2-5, the complete variable domain reads DTGVSQNPRHKITKRGQNVTFRCDPISEHNRLYWYRQTLGQGPEFLTYFQNEAQLEKSRLLSDRFSAERPKGSFSTLEIQRTEQGDSAMYLCASSLVGETQYFGPGTRLLVL.

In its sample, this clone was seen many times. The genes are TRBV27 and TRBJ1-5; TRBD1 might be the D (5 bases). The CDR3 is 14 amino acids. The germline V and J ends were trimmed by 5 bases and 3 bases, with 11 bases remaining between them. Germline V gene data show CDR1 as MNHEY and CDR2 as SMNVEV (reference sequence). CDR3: CASSGQGINQPQHF. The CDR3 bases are TGTGCCAGCAGTGGGCAGGGAATCAATCAGCCCCAGCATTTT.

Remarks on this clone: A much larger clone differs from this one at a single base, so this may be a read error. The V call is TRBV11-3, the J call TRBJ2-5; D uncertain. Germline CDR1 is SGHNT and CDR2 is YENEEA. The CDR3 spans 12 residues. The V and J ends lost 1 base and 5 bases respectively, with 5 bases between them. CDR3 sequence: CASSLAGETQYF. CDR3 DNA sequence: TGTGCCAGCAGCTTAGCCGGGGAGACCCAGTACTTC.

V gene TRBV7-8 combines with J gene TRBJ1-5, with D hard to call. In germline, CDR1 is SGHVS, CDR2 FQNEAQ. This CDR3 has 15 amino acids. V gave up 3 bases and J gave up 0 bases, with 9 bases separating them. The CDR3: CASSLRPYSNQPQHF. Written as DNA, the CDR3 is TGTGCCAGCAGCTTGAGGCCTTATAGCAATCAGCCCCAGCATTTT.